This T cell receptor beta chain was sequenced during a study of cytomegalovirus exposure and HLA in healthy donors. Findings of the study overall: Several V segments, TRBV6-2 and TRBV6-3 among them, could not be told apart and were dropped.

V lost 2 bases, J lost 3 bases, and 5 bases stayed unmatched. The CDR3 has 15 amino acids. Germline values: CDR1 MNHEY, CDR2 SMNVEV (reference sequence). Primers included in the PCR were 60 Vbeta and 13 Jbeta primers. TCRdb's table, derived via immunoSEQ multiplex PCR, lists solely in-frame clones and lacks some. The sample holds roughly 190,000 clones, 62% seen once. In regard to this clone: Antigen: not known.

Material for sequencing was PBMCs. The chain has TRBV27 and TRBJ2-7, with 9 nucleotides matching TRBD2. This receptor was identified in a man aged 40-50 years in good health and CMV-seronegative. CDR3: CASSLGAGGVYEQYF. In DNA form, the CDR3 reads TGTGCCAGCAGTTTAGGGGCGGGAGGGGTCTACGAGCAGTACTTC.